This T cell receptor (beta chain) was identified during a study of cytomegalovirus exposure and HLA in healthy donors (TCRdb year 2017). Background on the whole study: An earlier analysis of roughly 630 of the donors reported more than 250 Gb of sequence data and 117 million unique TCR beta sequences from about 200 million T cells. An early release covering 500 to 750 HLA-typed donors comprised 250 to 350 gigabases of sequencing data and approximately 80 million unique TCR sequences. Of the 300 to 500 genotyped donors, more than 75% were placed in the genetic ancestry cluster associated with self-reported Caucasian donors. The study was designed to test whether signatures of past pathogen exposure could be identified by cataloging public T cell receptors. The study used immunosequencing to profile the T cell repertoires of approximately 690 subjects and linked those repertoires to cytomegalovirus serostatus. Besides the first cohort of some 670 subjects, a separate validation cohort made up of 90 to 150 different subjects was used. To predict cytomegalovirus infection status, the study brought together high-throughput TCR immunosequencing, statistical association of individual TCRs with disease status, and machine learning. A later analysis re-analyzed previously published TCR beta repertoires from about 730 donors and added high-resolution HLA genotyping to study TCR occurrence patterns. Rather than drawing on any new phenotypic data, the later analysis identified candidate immune exposures from TCR beta sequences and the way those sequences occurred across donors. In an earlier analysis of several hundred of the donors, high-throughput TCR beta sequencing was used to judge whether each TCR beta V gene segment behaved as functional or pseudogenic. Alongside the repertoire data, information on donor age, sex, ethnicity and CMV serostatus was compiled. A later genetic analysis used genome-wide SNP genotypes for 398 of the 666 donors, treating that subset as a discovery cohort. Every discovery cohort repertoire had been produced on one sequencing platform. Both class I and class II loci were covered by HLA typing, at four-digit resolution. Typing coverage differed by locus: A, B, C, DRB1 and DQB1 were typed in about 629-640 donors, DQA1 in 500 to 550, DPA1 in roughly 590, and DPB1 in approximately 450. Four to six DR-DQ haplotypes were handled as single units for association and clustering, since linkage in the cohort was strong. Among around 400 genotyped donors of the cohort, an average of around 240,000 unique TCR beta nucleotide sequences was sequenced per donor, of which about 19% were non-productive. Results the study describes overall, beyond this receptor: In a later analysis, HLA-associated TCR beta chains showed more clonal expansion and lower generation probabilities than non-associated chains that were equally common. Specific HLA alleles were associated with about 17,000 TCR beta sequences at a false discovery rate of 0.05 in a later analysis. A few of the identified cytomegalovirus-associated TCR beta chains were confirmed in vitro to be specific for cytomegalovirus antigens. Some IMGT-functional V segments, including TRBV6-2 and TRBV6-3, could not be distinguished by the 87-base-pair reads and were therefore excluded. In a later analysis, several top co-occurrence clusters were reported to appear linked to parvovirus B19, influenza, CMV and Epstein-Barr virus. Linkage disequilibrium might explain the correlated functional status among segregating V segments, but an unknown experimental factor could not be ruled out. A total of fewer than 200 TCR beta chains were listed by the study as associated with cytomegalovirus. In both the original and validation cohorts, the classifier was reported to diagnose cytomegalovirus status with high specificity and sensitivity. A later genetic analysis associated a missense DCLRE1C variant with V-gene and J-gene trimming of TCR beta chains, and an independent cohort replicated the association. Assigning TCR associations to individual alleles was difficult when HLA alleles, especially DR and DQ, strongly co-occurred. According to the authors, the approach could potentially be generalized to other disease states and immunological phenotypes. Broadly in line with IMGT annotations, most TCR beta V segments showed up in productive rearrangements about 90% or about 30% of the time in an earlier analysis of approximately 640 of the donors. According to a later analysis, TCR association rates differed among HLA loci, with DRB1 alleles showing the most associated TCRs and HLA-C alleles showing the fewest. Across donors, most TCR sequences were observed very rarely, whereas some public TCRs were present in many individuals. Because HLA typing was unavailable for some donors at each locus, only the typed subset was used in association tests. Only TCR beta chains were sequenced in this cohort, and the absence of alpha or paired-chain data limited detectable features. A cluster of highly shared sequence variants was judged likely to be a technical artifact of the sequencing pipeline. According to a later genetic analysis, donors in an Asian-associated ancestry cluster had fewer N-insertions in productive TCRs than the approximately 700-donor mean. Immune exposure information for the cohort was limited to CMV serostatus. Because counts were too low, seventeen rarely observed V segments, including chromosome 9 orphons, were left out of the earlier analysis of some 640 of the donors. The presence/absence analyses assumed that sequencing depth was roughly uniform across donors, and that assumption may not be true. In a later analysis, most CMV-associated TCR beta chains were found to appear HLA-restricted, with HLA associations seemingly driven largely by CMV exposure. A further reported finding was that TCR beta sequences accurately predicted the HLA-A and HLA-B alleles for most subjects in the first cohort.

For this clone: No cognate antigen has been identified for it. No per-base quality is available; no much larger clone lies one base away.

The cohort consisted of some 730 healthy bone marrow donors. All cohort members were sampled while nominally healthy, although unrecorded immune exposures were likely present. The donor was CMV seronegative and was included in the group of a few hundred seronegative cohort members. A peripheral blood sample was provided by each donor, and peripheral blood mononuclear cells were used for TCR beta sequencing. Genomic DNA extraction from the blood cell samples was performed with the Qiagen DNeasy Blood Extraction Kit. The germline V gene gives CDR1 as MNHNS and CDR2 as SASEGT. Including the terminal cysteine and phenylalanine, the CDR3 comprises 15 residues. Solely the CDR3 DNA is kept, with 45 bases framed from the first base. Trimming at the junction amounts to 3 bases on V and 6 bases on J, and the germline ends lie 14 bases apart. The protocol used for the library was the immunoSEQ multiplex PCR assay. A mixture of 60 forward primers for TCR Vbeta segments and 13 reverse primers for TCR Jbeta segments was used in the multiplex PCR. The CDR3 region of rearranged TCR beta genes was amplified from genomic DNA by a multiplex PCR assay. The amplified TCR beta libraries were sequenced on the Illumina HiSeq System as 87-base-pair reads. The study's own analysis went as follows. A later analysis tallied some 79 million unique TCR beta chains across the approximately 670 repertoires, and about 12 million of those chains were shared by two or more donors. A nearest-neighbor algorithm error-corrected the raw reads and collapsed the reads into unique sequences, merging closely related sequences to remove PCR and sequencing errors. To assign V, D and J gene segments, CDR3 sequences were aligned to IMGT reference sequences. For a sequence to be retained, at least a six-nucleotide match to both a V gene segment and a J gene segment was required. Rearrangements were classified as productive when the CDR3 lacked stop codons and remained in frame with V and J, and all other rearrangements were classified as non-productive. CDR3 was defined according to IMGT convention as the region running from the second conserved V-encoded cysteine to the conserved J-encoded phenylalanine. The earlier analysis of about 590 of the donors excluded sequences that lacked an unambiguous match to a single V gene segment. An earlier analysis of over 450 of the donors classified V segments as functional when productive rearrangements were above 56.7% and as segregating when the standard deviation between donors was above 5%. A statistical classification framework was developed to diagnose cytomegalovirus status using the catalog of TCR beta chain sequences. V and J gene assignment, in a later analysis, came from comparing TCR nucleotide sequences with IMGT/GENE-DB human TR gene sequences. In a later analysis, CDR3 sequences and most-parsimonious VDJ recombination scenarios were assigned using the TCRdist pipeline. In a later analysis, every TCR beta chain was defined by the combination of its CDR3 amino acid sequence and its V-gene family, and reads without a unique V-gene family were dropped. In a later analysis, approximately 590 highly shared, low-generation-probability nucleotide sequences were removed to address suspected cross-contamination and a sequencing artifact. In a later analysis, a clonal expansion index for each public chain was calculated from normalized within-repertoire ranks of inferred template counts. Generation probabilities in a later analysis came from a VDJ recombination model fitted to out-of-frame rearrangements, and those results were checked against IGoR. A later analysis scored TCR-TCR, TCR-HLA and TCR-CMV co-occurrence with hypergeometric tests, applying a repertoire-size bias correction to TCR pairs. A later analysis estimated false discovery rates by permuting HLA or CMV assignments 20 times. In a later analysis, co-occurring TCRs were grouped with DBSCAN, and TCRdist sequence similarity was added when clustering was performed within HLA-allele-positive subsets. Repertoires with fewer than 30,000 or more than 120,000 public chains were left out of co-occurrence clustering, as were several repertoires with anomalous nucleotide sharing. Imported from immuneACCESS, the table was reduced by TCRdb to in-frame sequences with V and J called. These copies leave out some clones; in studies compared against another copy, an unresolved V gene accounts for under half, and the cause of the remainder is not known. The V and J calls and clone size were taken over from that table, and D and trimming were inferred from the DNA. The sample table records about 150,000 clones; about 86% of these occur just once. The ten largest clones capture under 2% of the sample.

The sequenced material came from PBMCs. The sequence derives from a woman in her late teens or twenties in good health and CMV-seronegative. The V and J genes are TRBV6-1 and TRBJ2-2; the D region possibly corresponds to TRBD2 (5 bases align). The CDR3 protein sequence reads: CASSEEVGVAGELFF. In nucleotides, the sequence is TGTGCCAGCAGTGAGGAGGTTGGGGTGGCCGGGGAGCTGTTTTTT.